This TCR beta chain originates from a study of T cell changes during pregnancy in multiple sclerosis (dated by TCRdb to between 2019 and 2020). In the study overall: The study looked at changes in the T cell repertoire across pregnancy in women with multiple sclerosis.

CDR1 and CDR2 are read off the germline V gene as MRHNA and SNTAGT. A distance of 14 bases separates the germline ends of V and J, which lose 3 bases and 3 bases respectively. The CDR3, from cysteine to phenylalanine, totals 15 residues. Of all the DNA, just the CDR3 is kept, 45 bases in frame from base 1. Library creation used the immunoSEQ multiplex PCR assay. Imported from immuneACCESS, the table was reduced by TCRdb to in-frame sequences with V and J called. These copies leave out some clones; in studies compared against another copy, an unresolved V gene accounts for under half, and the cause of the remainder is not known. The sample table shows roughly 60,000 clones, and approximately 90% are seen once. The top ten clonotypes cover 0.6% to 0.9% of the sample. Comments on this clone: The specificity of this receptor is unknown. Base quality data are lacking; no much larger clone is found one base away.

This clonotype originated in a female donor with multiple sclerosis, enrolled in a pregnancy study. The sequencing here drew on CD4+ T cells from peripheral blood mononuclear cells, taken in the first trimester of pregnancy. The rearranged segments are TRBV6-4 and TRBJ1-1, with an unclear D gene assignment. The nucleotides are TGTGCCAGCAGTGAAGTGGGCGGGAGGTACACTGAAGCTTTCTTT. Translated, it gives CASSEVGGRYTEAFF.